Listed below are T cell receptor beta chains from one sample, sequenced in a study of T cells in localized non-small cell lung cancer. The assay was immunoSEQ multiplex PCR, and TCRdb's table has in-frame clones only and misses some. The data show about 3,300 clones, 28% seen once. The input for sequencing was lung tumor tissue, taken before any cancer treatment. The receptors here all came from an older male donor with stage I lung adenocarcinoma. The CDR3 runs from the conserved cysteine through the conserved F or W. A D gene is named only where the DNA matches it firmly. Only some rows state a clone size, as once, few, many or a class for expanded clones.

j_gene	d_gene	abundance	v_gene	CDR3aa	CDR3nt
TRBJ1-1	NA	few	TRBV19	CASTPRVALNTEAFF	TGTGCCAGTACCCCGAGGGTGGCCTTGAACACTGAAGCTTTCTTT
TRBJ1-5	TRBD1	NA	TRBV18	CASSPQQGDSNQPQHF	TGTGCCAGCTCACCTCAACAGGGGGATAGCAATCAGCCCCAGCATTTT
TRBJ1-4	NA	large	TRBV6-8	CASSYRGSEKLFF	TGTGCCAGCAGTTACAGGGGTAGTGAAAAACTGTTTTTT
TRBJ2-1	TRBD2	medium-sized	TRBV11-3	CASCQLAGGPFEQFF	TGTGCCAGCTGCCAACTAGCGGGGGGCCCCTTTGAGCAGTTCTTC
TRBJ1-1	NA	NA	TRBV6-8	CASLLTGLGAEAFF	TGTGCCAGCCTACTGACAGGATTAGGGGCTGAAGCTTTCTTT
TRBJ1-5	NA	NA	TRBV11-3	CASSRNSGGNGNQPQHF	TGTGCCAGCAGCAGAAACAGCGGGGGAAATGGCAATCAGCCCCAGCATTTT
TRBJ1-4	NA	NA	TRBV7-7	CASSLDLDSLVEKLFF	TGTGCCAGCAGCTTAGATTTAGACAGTCTCGTGGAAAAACTGTTTTTT
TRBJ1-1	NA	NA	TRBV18	CASSPWGNTEAFF	TGTGCCAGCTCACCGTGGGGGAACACTGAAGCTTTCTTT
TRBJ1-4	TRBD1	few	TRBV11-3	CASSLEFTGVGREKLFF	TGTGCCAGCAGCTTGGAATTTACAGGGGTTGGGCGTGAAAAACTGTTTTTT
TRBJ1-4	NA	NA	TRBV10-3	CAISERGDIGSEKLFF	TGTGCCATCAGTGAGAGGGGGGACATTGGGAGTGAAAAACTGTTTTTT
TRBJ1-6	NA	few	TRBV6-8	CASSYSRGQGSNSPLHF	TGTGCCAGCAGTTACTCGAGGGGCCAGGGCAGCAATTCACCCCTCCACTTT
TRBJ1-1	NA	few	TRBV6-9	CASSTRAEAFF	TGTGCCAGCAGTACTAGGGCTGAAGCTTTCTTT
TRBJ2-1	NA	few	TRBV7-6	CASSPAVGNNEQFF	TGTGCCAGCAGCCCAGCCGTGGGGAACAATGAGCAGTTCTTC
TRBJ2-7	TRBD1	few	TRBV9	CASSVVAGGTGPGEQYF	TGTGCCAGCAGCGTCGTGGCCGGTGGGACAGGCCCTGGCGAGCAGTACTTC
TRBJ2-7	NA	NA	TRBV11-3	CASSSSGQSTYEQYF	TGTGCCAGCAGCTCCTCCGGGCAGAGTACCTACGAGCAGTACTTC
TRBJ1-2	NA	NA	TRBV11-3	CASSLGAGTILPDPF	TGTGCCAGCAGCTTGGGGGCCGGGACTATCCTCCCAGACCCTTTC
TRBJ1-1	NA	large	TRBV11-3	CASSPTADTPTEAFF	TGTGCCAGCAGCCCTACGGCTGACACCCCCACTGAAGCTTTCTTT
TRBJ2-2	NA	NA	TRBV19	CASSIGPLGGKGLFF	TGTGCCAGTAGTATCGGGCCACTGGGTGGAAAAGGGCTGTTTTTT
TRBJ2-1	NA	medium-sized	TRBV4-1	CASSQVQGFGNEQFF	TGCGCCAGCAGCCAAGTCCAGGGCTTCGGCAATGAGCAGTTCTTC
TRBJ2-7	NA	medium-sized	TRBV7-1	CASSQTPPYEQYF	TGTGCCAGCAGCCAGACACCCCCCTACGAGCAGTACTTC
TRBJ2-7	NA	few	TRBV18	CASSSRIASAPEQYF	TGTGCCAGCTCATCCCGGATAGCTTCGGCACCCGAGCAGTACTTC
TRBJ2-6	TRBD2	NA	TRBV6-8	CATSLAGGSSGANVLTF	TGTGCCACCAGTCTTGCGGGGGGGAGCTCTGGGGCCAACGTCCTGACTTTC
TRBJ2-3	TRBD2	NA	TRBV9	CASSVSGETDTQYF	TGTGCCAGCAGCGTTAGCGGGGAAACAGATACGCAGTATTTT
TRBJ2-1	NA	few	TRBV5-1	CASSSLGGLRNNEQFF	TGCGCCAGCAGCTCCTTAGGAGGTCTAAGGAACAATGAGCAGTTCTTC
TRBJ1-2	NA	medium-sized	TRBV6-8	CASSYSGLRSGYTF	TGTGCCAGCAGTTACTCCGGACTGAGGAGTGGCTACACCTTC
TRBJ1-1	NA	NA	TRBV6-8	CASRSSWGTEAFF	TGTGCCAGCAGGTCGTCCTGGGGGACTGAAGCTTTCTTT
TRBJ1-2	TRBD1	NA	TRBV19	CASKRDSSNYGYTF	TGTGCCAGTAAAAGGGACAGTTCTAACTATGGCTACACCTTC
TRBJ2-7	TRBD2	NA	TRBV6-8	CASSSTGGTSYEQYF	TGTGCCAGCAGTTCGACGGGGGGGACTTCCTACGAGCAGTACTTC
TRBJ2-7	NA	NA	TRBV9	CASSVALGRNYEQYF	TGTGCCAGCAGCGTAGCTCTCGGGCGGAACTACGAGCAGTACTTC
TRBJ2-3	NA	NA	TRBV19	CASSTQAGRGIDTQYF	TGTGCCAGTAGTACCCAGGCGGGGAGGGGGATAGATACGCAGTATTTT
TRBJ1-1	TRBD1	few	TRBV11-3	CASRETTGTAEAFF	TGTGCCAGCAGGGAAACCACCGGGACAGCTGAAGCTTTCTTT
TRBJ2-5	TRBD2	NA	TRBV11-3	CASSLRLAGGQETQYF	TGTGCCAGCAGCCTTCGACTAGCGGGGGGTCAGGAGACCCAGTACTTC
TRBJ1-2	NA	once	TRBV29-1	CSVARGADGYTF	TGCAGCGTTGCCCGAGGGGCGGATGGCTACACCTTC
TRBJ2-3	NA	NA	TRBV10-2	CASSESPAADTQYF	TGCGCCAGCAGTGAGTCGCCTGCCGCAGATACGCAGTATTTT
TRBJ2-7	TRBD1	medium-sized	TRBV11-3	CASSYGQGGTLGSSYEQYF	TGTGCCAGCAGCTATGGACAGGGGGGAACCCTAGGAAGCTCCTACGAGCAGTACTTC
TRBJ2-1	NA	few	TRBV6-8	CASSYSGRGEQFF	TGTGCCAGCAGTTACTCGGGCAGGGGCGAGCAGTTCTTC
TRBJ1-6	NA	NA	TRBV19	CASWQGVYNSPLHF	TGTGCCAGTTGGCAGGGAGTCTATAATTCACCCCTCCACTTT
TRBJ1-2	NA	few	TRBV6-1	CASSEVRREGYTF	TGTGCCAGCAGTGAAGTCAGGCGAGAGGGCTACACCTTC
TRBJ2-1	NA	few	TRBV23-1	CASSLGPGYEQFF	TGCGCCAGCAGCTTGGGACCAGGCTATGAGCAGTTCTTC
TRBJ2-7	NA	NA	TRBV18	CASSPPSREQYF	TGTGCCAGCTCACCCCCCTCCCGCGAGCAGTACTTC
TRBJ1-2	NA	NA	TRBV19	CASSIIESGGYTF	TGTGCCAGTAGTATAATAGAAAGTGGCGGCTACACCTTC